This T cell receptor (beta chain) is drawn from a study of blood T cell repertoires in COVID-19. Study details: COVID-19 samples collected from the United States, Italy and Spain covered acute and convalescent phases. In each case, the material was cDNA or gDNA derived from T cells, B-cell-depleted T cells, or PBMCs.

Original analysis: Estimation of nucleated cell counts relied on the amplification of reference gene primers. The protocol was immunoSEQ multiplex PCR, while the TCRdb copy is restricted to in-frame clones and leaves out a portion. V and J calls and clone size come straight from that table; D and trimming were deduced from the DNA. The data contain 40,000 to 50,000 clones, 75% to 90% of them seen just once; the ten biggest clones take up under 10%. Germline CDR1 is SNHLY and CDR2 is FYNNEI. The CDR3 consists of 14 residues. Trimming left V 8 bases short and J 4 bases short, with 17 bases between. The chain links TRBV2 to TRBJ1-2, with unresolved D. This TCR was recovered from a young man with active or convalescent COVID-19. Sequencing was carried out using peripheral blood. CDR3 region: CASGGGRRIYGYTF. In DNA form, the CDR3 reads TGTGCCAGCGGAGGCGGCAGGCGAATCTATGGCTACACCTTC.